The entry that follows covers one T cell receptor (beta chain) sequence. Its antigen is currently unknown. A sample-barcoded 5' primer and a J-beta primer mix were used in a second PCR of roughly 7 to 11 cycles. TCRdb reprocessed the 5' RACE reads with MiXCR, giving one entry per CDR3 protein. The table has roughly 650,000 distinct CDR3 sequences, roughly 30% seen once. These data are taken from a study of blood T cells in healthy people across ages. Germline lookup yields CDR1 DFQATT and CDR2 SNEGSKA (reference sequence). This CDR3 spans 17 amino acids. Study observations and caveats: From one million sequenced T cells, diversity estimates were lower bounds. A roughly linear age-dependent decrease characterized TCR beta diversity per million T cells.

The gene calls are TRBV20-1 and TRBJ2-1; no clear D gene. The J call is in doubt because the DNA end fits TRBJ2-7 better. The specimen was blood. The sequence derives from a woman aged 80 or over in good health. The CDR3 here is CSAIPSDAESSYNEQYF. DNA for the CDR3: TGCAGTGCTATCCCTTCCGACGCGGAAAGCTCCTACAATGAGCAGTACTTC.